Detailed here is one TCR beta chain. The antigen is unknown. This sample stems from a study of cytomegalovirus exposure and HLA in healthy donors. Findings and limits, study-wide: With later analysis, a missense DCLRE1C variant became linked to TCR beta V- and J-gene trimming. The classifier was said to identify cytomegalovirus status with high specificity and sensitivity. 164 TCR beta chains were listed as cytomegalovirus-associated. The records held CMV serostatus as the only immune exposure information.

The PCR had 60 Vbeta and 13 Jbeta primers. Sequenced by immunoSEQ multiplex PCR; TCRdb stores in-frame clones only, minus some. Altogether about 180,000 clones are present, around four fifths being singletons, with the ten largest covering around 3.5%. The CDR3 runs to 13 residues. Per the germline V gene, CDR1 is WSHSY and CDR2 is SAAADI. Trimming pared 4 bases from V and 5 bases from J, leaving 9 bases between. The chain is built from TRBV10-2 and TRBJ2-1; D is unresolved. The sequencing input was PBMCs. The sequence came from a woman aged 55-69 years in good health and CMV-seropositive. CDR3 DNA: TGCGCCAGCAGTGTAATAACGGACAATGAGCAGTTCTTC. It codes for CASSVITDNEQFF.